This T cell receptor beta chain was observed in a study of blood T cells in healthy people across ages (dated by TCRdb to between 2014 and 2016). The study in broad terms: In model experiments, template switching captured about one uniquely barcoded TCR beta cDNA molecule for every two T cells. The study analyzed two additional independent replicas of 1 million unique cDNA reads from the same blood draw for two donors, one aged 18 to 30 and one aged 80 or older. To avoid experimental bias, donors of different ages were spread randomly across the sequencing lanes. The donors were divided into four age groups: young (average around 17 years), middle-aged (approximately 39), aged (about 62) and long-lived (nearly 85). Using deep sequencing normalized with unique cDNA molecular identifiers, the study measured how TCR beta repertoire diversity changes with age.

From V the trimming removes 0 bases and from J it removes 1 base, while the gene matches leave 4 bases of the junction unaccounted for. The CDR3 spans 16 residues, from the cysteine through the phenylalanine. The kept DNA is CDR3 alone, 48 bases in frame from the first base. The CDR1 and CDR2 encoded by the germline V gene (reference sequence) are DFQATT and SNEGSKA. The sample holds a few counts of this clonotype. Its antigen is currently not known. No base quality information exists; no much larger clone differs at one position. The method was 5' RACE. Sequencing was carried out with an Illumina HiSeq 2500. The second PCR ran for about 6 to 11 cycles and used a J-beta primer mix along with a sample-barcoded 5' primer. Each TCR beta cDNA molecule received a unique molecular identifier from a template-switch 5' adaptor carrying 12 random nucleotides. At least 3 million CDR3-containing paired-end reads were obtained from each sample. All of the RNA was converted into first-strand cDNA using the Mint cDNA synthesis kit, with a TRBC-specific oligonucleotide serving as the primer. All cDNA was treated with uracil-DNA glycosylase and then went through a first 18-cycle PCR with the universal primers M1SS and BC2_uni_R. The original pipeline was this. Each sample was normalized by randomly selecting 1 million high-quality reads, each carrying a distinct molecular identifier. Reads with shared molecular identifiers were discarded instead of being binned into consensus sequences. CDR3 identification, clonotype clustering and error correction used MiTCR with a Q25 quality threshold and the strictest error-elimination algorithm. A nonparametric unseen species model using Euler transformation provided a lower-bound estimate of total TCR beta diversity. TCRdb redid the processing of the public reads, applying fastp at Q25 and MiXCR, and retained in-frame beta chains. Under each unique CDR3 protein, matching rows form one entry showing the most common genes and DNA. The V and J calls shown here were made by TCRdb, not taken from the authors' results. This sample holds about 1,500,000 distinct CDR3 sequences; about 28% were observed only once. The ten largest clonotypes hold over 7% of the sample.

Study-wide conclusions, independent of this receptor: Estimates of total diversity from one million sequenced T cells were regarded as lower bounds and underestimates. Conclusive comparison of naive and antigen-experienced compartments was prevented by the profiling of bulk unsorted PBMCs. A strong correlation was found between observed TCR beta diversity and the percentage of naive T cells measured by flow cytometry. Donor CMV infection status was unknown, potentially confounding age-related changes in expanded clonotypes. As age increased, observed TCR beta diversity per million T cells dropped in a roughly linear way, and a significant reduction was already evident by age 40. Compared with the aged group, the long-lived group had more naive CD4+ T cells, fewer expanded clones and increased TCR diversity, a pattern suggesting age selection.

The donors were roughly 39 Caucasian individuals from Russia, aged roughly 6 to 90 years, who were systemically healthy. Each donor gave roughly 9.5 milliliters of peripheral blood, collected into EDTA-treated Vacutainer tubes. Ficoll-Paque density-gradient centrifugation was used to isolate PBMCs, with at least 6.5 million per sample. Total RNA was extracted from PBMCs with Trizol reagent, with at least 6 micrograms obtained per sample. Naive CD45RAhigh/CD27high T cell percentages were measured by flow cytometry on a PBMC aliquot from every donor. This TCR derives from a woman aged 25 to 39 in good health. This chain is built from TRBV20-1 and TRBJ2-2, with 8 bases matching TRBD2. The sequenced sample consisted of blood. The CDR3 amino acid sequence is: CSARDALAGNTGELFF. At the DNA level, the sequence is TGCAGTGCTAGAGACGCTCTAGCGGGGAACACCGGGGAGCTGTTTTTT.